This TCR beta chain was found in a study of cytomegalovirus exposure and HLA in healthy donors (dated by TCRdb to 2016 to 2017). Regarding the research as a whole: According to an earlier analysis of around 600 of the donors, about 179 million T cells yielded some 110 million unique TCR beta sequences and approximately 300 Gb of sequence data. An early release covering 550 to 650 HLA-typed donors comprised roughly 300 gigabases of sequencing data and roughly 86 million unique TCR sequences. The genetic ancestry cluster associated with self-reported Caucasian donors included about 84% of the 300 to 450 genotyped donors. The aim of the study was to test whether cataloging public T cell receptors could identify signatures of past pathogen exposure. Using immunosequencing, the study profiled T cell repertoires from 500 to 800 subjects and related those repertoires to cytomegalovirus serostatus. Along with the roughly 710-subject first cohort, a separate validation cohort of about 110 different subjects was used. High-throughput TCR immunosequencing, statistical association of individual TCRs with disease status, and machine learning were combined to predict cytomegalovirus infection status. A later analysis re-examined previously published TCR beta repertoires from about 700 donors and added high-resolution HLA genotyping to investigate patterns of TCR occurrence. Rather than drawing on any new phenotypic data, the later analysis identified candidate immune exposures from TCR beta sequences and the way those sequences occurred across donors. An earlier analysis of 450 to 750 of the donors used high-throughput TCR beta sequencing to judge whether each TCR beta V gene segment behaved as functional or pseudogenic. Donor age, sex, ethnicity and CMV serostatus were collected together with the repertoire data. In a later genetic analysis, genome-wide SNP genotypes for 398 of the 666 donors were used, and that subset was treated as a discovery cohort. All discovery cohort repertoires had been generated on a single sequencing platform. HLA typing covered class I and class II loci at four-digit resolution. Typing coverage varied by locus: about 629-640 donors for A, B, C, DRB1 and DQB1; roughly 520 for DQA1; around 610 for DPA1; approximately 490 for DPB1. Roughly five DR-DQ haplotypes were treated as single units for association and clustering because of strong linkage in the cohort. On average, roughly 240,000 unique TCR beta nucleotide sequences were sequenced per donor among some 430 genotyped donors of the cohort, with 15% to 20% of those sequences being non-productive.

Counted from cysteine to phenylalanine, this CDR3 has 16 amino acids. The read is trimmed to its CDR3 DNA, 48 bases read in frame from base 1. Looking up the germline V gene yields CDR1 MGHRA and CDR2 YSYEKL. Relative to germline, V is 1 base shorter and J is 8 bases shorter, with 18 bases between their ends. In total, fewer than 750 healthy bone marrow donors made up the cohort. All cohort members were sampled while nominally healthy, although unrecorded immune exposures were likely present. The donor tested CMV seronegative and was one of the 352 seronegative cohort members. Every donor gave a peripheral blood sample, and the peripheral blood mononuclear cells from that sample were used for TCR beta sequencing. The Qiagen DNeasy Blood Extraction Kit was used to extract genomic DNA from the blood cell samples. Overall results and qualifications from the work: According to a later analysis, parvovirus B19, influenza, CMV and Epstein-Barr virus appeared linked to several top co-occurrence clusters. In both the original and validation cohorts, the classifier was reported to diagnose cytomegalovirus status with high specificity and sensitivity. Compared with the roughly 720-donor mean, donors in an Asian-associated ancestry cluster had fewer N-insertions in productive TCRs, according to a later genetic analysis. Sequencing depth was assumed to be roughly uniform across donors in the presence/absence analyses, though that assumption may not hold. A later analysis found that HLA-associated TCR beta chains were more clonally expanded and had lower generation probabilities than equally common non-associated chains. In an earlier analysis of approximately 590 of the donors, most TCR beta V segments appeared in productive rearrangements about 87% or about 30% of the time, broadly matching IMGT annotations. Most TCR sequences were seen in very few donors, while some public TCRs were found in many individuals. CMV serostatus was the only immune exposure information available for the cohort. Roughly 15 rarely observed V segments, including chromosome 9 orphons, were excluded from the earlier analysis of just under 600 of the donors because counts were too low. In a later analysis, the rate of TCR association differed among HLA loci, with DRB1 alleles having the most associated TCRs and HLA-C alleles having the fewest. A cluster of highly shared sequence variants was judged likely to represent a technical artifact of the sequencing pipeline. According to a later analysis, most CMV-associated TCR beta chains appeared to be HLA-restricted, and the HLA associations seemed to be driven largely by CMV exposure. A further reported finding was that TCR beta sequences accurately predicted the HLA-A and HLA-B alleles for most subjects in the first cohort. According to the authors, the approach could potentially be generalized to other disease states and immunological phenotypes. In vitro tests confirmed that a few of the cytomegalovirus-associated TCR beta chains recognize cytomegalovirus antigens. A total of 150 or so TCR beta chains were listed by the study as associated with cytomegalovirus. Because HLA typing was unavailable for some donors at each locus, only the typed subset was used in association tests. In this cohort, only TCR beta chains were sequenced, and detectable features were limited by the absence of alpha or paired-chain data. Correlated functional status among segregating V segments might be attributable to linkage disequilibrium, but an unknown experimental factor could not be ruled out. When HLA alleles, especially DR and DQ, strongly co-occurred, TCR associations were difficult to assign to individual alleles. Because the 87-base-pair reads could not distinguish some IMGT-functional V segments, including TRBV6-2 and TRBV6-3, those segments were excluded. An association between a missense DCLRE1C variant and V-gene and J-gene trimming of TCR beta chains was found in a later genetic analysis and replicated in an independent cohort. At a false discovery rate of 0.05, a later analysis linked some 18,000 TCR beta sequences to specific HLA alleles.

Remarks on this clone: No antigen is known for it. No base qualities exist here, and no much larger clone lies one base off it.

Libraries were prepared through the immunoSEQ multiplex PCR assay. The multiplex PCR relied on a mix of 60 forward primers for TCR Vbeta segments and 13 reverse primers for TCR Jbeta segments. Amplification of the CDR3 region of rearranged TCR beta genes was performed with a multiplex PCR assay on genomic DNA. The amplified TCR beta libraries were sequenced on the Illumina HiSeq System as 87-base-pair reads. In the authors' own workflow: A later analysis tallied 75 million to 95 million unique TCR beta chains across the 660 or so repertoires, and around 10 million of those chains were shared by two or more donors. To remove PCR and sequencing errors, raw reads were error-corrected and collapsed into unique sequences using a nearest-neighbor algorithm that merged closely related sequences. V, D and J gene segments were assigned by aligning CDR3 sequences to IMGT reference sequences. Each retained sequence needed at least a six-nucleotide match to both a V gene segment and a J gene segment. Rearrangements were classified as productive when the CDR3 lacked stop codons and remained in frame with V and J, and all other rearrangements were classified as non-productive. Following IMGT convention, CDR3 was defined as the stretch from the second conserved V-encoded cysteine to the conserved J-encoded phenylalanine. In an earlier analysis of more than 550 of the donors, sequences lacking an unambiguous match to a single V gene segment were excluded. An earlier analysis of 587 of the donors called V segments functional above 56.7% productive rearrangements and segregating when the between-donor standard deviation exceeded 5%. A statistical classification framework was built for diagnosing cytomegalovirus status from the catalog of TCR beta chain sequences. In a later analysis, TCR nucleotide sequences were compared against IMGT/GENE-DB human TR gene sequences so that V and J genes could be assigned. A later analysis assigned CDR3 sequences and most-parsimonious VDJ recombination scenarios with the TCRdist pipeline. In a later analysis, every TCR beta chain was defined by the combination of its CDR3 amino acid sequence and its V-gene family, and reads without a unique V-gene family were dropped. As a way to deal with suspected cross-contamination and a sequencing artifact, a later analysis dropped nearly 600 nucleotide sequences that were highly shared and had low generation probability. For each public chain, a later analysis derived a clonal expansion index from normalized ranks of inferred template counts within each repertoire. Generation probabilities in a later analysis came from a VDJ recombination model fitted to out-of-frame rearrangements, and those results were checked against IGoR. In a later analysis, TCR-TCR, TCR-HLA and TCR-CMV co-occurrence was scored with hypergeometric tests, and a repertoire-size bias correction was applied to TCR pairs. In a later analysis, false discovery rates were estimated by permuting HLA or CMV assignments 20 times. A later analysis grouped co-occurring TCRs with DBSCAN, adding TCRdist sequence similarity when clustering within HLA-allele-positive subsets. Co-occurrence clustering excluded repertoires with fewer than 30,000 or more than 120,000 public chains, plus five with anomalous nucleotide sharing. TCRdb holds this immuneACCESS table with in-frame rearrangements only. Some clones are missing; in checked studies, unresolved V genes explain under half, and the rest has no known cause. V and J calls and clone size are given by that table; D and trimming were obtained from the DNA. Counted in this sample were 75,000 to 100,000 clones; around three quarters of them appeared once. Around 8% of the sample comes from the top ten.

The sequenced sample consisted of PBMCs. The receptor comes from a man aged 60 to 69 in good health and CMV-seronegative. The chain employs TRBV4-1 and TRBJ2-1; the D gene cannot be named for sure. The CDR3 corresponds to CASSQGSDPGVHEQFF. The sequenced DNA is TGCGCCAGCAGCCAAGGATCTGACCCTGGAGTCCATGAGCAGTTCTTC.